The 32 T cell receptor beta chains below come from one sample, sequenced in a study of blood T cell repertoires in COVID-19. Method: immunoSEQ multiplex PCR; TCRdb's copy keeps in-frame clones and lacks some. The profile covers fewer than 250,000 clones, with almost 85% appearing a single time and about 12% taken by the ten largest. Material for sequencing was peripheral blood. The source is a woman in her forties with acute or convalescent COVID-19.

This chain uses TRBV5-4 with TRBJ2-2; 7 bases agree with TRBD2. V was pared by 3 bases and J by 4 bases, with 6 bases of the junction left unmatched. Germline loops: CDR1 SGHNT, CDR2 YYREEE (reference sequence). The CDR3 consists of 15 residues. The CDR3 bases are TGTGCCAGCAGCTGGGGGAGGGGACCCACCGGGGAGCTGTTTTTT. Its protein product is CASSWGRGPTGELFF.

This clone was detected a few times. V gene TRBV7-9 combines with J gene TRBJ2-5, with TRBD2 matching 10 bases. This CDR3 region has 15 residues. V gave up 6 bases and J gave up 5 bases; unmatched junction bases: 9. CDR1 is SEHNR and CDR2 is FQNEAQ in the germline V gene (reference sequence). The CDR3 reads CASSSPGLARETQYF. CDR3 bases: TGTGCCAGCAGTTCTCCGGGACTAGCGAGGGAGACCCAGTACTTC.

A single count supports this clone. The CDR3 spells CASSTRTSGGAFYNEQFF. The CDR3 DNA reads as TGTGCCAGTAGTACCCGGACTAGCGGGGGGGCCTTCTACAATGAGCAGTTCTTC. The V and J genes are TRBV19 and TRBJ2-1; 15 bases are shared with TRBD2. This CDR3 region has 18 residues. The V gene's germline CDR1 is LNHDA and CDR2 SQIVND (reference sequence). The trim removed 4 bases at V and 3 bases at J, leaving 7 bases unmatched.

The chain joins TRBV7-2 to TRBJ2-3; D is unresolved. The V end was cut by 2 bases, the J end by 0 bases, with 9 bases between. Germline V CDR1 and CDR2: SGHTA, FQGNSA. The CDR3 runs 15 residues. CDR3 region: CASSLTPLSTDTQYF. The CDR3 nucleotides are TGTGCCAGCAGCTTAACCCCACTTAGCACAGATACGCAGTATTTT. The full variable domain, in which reference TRBV7-2 and TRBJ2-3 provide the parts outside the CDR3, is GAGVSQSPSNKVTEKGKDVELRCDPISGHTALYWYRQSLGQGLEFLIYFQGNSAPDKSGLPSDRFSAERTGGSVSTLTIQRTQQEDSAVYLCASSLTPLSTDTQYFGPGTRLTVL.

This chain links TRBV20-1 with TRBJ2-3, with a weak D call TRBD2 (6 bases). The germline V and J ends were trimmed by 3 bases and 4 bases, with 20 bases remaining between them. Per germline, CDR1 DFQATT and CDR2 SNEGSKA (reference sequence). This CDR3 spans 16 amino acids. DNA of the CDR3: TGCAGTGCTAGTTCCGGGGGATTCAGAGGGGCAGATACGCAGTATTTT. This encodes CSASSGGFRGADTQYF.

On this clone itself: One end of the junction varies from germline; a read error may be responsible. The chain combines TRBV7-2 with TRBJ2-7, with 7 bases lining up with TRBD2. The length of the CDR3 is 13 residues. Per the germline V gene, CDR1 is SGHTA and CDR2 is FQGNSA. CDR3 DNA sequence: TGTGCCAGCAGCTTAGCCCTTAACGGGAGGACTAGCTTC. Translating it yields CASSLALNGRTSF.

The J gene is TRBJ1-2, the V gene TRBV5-1, with TRBD1 matching 7 bases. CDR3 length: 14 amino acids. Germline lookup yields CDR1 SGHRS and CDR2 YFSETQ. Trimming cost V 3 bases and J 6 bases; bases outside gene matches: 8. CDR3 sequence: CASSYRQGLDGYTF. CDR3 DNA: TGCGCCAGCAGCTACCGACAGGGTTTGGATGGCTACACCTTC.

The chain joins TRBV27 to TRBJ2-1; 9 bases are a match to TRBD2. CDR1 is MNHEY and CDR2 is SMNVEV in the germline V gene (reference sequence). Trimming removed 2 bases from V and 4 bases from J; junction bases left unmatched: 18. The CDR3 contains 20 residues. The CDR3 sequence: CASSLRGAGGPIREYNEQFF. In nucleotides, the CDR3 is TGTGCCAGCAGTTTAAGAGGGGCGGGAGGGCCGATTAGGGAATACAATGAGCAGTTCTTC.

The chain uses TRBV5-1 and TRBJ2-7; D may be TRBD1 (6 bases). Germline V gene lookup returns CDR1 SGHRS and CDR2 YFSETQ. Between the trimmed V and J ends, which lost 2 bases and 2 bases, there was a span of 11 bases. The length of the CDR3 is 14 residues. CDR3 loop: CASSLPDSPYEQYF. CDR3 nucleotides: TGCGCCAGCAGCTTACCGGACAGCCCCTACGAGCAGTACTTC.

This clone was seen only once. The gene calls are TRBV6-5 and TRBJ2-2; 8 nucleotides line up with TRBD1. Trimming cost V 5 bases and J 5 bases; bases outside gene matches: 7. This CDR3 is 15 amino acids long. Germline V gene lookup returns CDR1 MNHEY and CDR2 SVGAGI. In DNA, the CDR3 is TGTGCCAGCAGTACCCGGGACAGGAGGACCGGGGAGCTGTTTTTT. Its translation: CASSTRDRRTGELFF.

CDR3 DNA: TGCGCCAGCAGCCCTAGGACAGGGCGGGAGACCCAGTACTTC. Its translation is CASSPRTGRETQYF. This sequence joins TRBV5-1 and TRBJ2-5, with 8 nucleotides matching TRBD1. V shed 4 bases and J 5 bases; nucleotides not matched to a gene: 7. The CDR3 covers 14 residues. The germline V gene encodes CDR1 SGHRS and CDR2 YFSETQ.

This sequence joins TRBV7-6 and TRBJ2-7; TRBD2 matches 13 bases. Germline V gives CDR1 SGHVS, CDR2 FNYEAQ. The CDR3 covers 19 residues. With V trimmed by 4 bases and J by 7 bases, 19 bases remained unmatched. This chain's CDR3 is CASSSRSKLTSGGVSEQYF. The CDR3 nucleotides read TGTGCCAGCAGCTCCCGTTCGAAACTTACTAGCGGGGGGGTATCGGAGCAGTACTTC.

The chain joins TRBV29-1 to TRBJ2-7, with 14 positions matching TRBD2. With V trimmed by 4 bases and J by 2 bases, 13 bases remained unmatched. The CDR3 loop spans 18 amino acids. The germline gives CDR1 SQVTM, CDR2 ANQGSEA. The CDR3 nucleotides are TGCAGCGTTGCGGGGGACAGTCCGGGACTAGCGGGGGCCTACGAGCAGTACTTC. This translates into CSVAGDSPGLAGAYEQYF.

The chain uses TRBV27 and TRBJ2-6; TRBD1 is a possible D gene (5 bases). Germline lookup yields CDR1 MNHEY and CDR2 SMNVEV (reference sequence). Trimming stripped 8 bases from V and 0 bases from J, with 17 bases between. This CDR3 region has 17 residues. CDR3 residues: CASGKTTAISGANVLTF. In DNA, the CDR3 is TGTGCCAGCGGTAAAACGACAGCTATCTCTGGGGCCAACGTCCTGACTTTC.

The chain combines TRBV11-2 with TRBJ2-7; 8 bases match TRBD2. Trimming cost V 3 bases and J 3 bases; bases outside gene matches: 16. The CDR3 totals 18 residues. Germline V CDR1 and CDR2: SGHAT, FQNNGV. The CDR3 loop is CASSFGTSGIRVLYEQYF. Here the CDR3 DNA reads TGTGCCAGCAGCTTCGGAACTAGCGGCATTAGGGTCCTCTACGAGCAGTACTTC. Complete variable domain (other parts from reference TRBV11-2 and TRBJ2-7): EAGVAQSPRYKIIEKRQSVAFWCNPISGHATLYWYQQILGQGPKLLIQFQNNGVVDDSQLPKDRFSAERLKGVDSTLKIQPAKLEDSAVYLCASSFGTSGIRVLYEQYFGPGTRLTVT.

The chain links TRBV6-6 to TRBJ1-1; TRBD1 matches at 10 bases. The CDR3 spans 16 residues. V dropped 4 bases and J dropped 5; count of bases not matched to a gene: 10. Germline CDR1 is MNHNY and CDR2 is SVGAGI (reference sequence). The DNA of the CDR3 is TGTGCCAGCAGTTCCGACCCGGGACAGGGGACGACTGAAGCTTTCTTT. It yields the protein CASSSDPGQGTTEAFF.

The chain combines TRBV27 with TRBJ1-6, with unresolved D. V lost 5 bases to trimming and J lost 0 bases, with 5 bases between them. This CDR3 region has 14 residues. Per germline, CDR1 MNHEY and CDR2 SMNVEV (reference sequence). The CDR3 DNA follows: TGTGCCAGCAGTGTCAACTCCTATAATTCACCCCTCCACTTT. This sequence encodes CASSVNSYNSPLHF.

V usage is TRBV19 and J usage is TRBJ2-7; D possibly corresponds to TRBD2 (6 bases). Germline values: CDR1 LNHDA, CDR2 SQIVND (reference sequence). CDR3 length: 16 amino acids. The V end was cut by 3 bases, the J end by 0 bases, with 15 bases between. CDR3 sequence (DNA): TGTGCCAGTAGTATGGGGCTAGCGTCCCTCTCCTACGAGCAGTACTTC. Protein sequence: CASSMGLASLSYEQYF.

This rearrangement joins TRBV19 to TRBJ2-3, with D possibly TRBD1 on 5 matching bases. This CDR3 is 14 amino acids long. Trimming removed 4 bases from V and 2 bases from J, with 10 bases in between. Germline V CDR1 and CDR2: LNHDA, SQIVND (reference sequence). The CDR3 region has the DNA TGTGCCAGTAGTACAGGGCAGGCCACAGATACGCAGTATTTT. This translates into CASSTGQATDTQYF. Complete variable domain (other parts from reference TRBV19 and TRBJ2-3): DGGITQSPKYLFRKEGQNVTLSCEQNLNHDAMYWYRQDPGQGLRLIYYSQIVNDFQKGDIAEGYSVSREKKESFPLTVTSAQKNPTAFYLCASSTGQATDTQYFGPGTRLTVL.

The chain recombines TRBV3-1 (or the pseudogene TRBV3-2) with TRBJ2-3; weak D call: TRBD2 (5 bases). V was pared by 2 bases and J by 8 bases, with 23 bases between. The CDR3 is 17 residues long. CDR1 is LGHDT and CDR2 is YNNKEL in the germline V gene (reference sequence). As DNA, the CDR3 is TGTGCCAGCAGCCAACAAACCCGGGAAACAAATCCAAGTACGCAGTATTTT. Protein: CASSQQTRETNPSTQYF.

The chain combines TRBV14 with TRBJ2-7; perhaps TRBD1 as D (5 bases). The germline CDR1 and CDR2 sequences are SGHDN and FVKESK. This CDR3 comprises 15 residues. Between the trimmed V and J ends, which lost 4 bases and 0 bases, there was a span of 13 bases. The CDR3 sequence: CASSRSDSFSYEQYF. The CDR3 nucleotides read TGTGCCAGCAGCCGGTCAGACAGCTTCTCCTACGAGCAGTACTTC.

This clone was observed a few times. This chain joins TRBV7-6 and TRBJ1-6; no firm D call. The CDR3 is 13 amino acids. CDR1 and CDR2 from the germline V gene are SGHVS and FNYEAQ. V lost 4 bases to trimming and J lost 10 bases, with 11 bases between them. The CDR3 DNA follows: TGTGCCAGCAGCTCCAATCCCCAATCACCCCTCCACTTT. As protein: CASSSNPQSPLHF.

The CDR3 spells CASSLALGTSGNSDTQYF. DNA of the CDR3: TGCGCCAGCAGCTTGGCGCTAGGGACTAGCGGGAACTCAGATACGCAGTATTTT. The chain uses TRBV5-1 and TRBJ2-3; TRBD2 aligns across 13 bases. Germline CDR1 reads SGHRS; CDR2 reads YFSETQ. The CDR3 length is 18 residues. With V trimmed by 0 bases and J by 4 bases, 8 bases remained unmatched.

The V and J genes are TRBV10-3 and TRBJ1-2; D gene ambiguous. V lost 0 bases and J 5 bases, leaving 10 bases between the germline ends. The CDR3 length is 14 residues. CDR1 is ENHRY, CDR2 SYGVKD, per germline. The CDR3 sequence: CAISESGEEYGYTF. CDR3 sequence (DNA): TGTGCCATCAGTGAGTCGGGCGAAGAGTATGGCTACACCTTC.

This chain joins TRBV11-2 and TRBJ1-5; 9 nucleotides align to TRBD1. V dropped 5 bases and J dropped 3; count of bases not matched to a gene: 8. CDR1 and CDR2 (germline): SGHAT, FQNNGV. The CDR3 length is 16 residues. Here the CDR3 DNA reads TGTGCCAGCAGCGGGAGGACAGGGGCTCCCAATCAGCCCCAGCATTTT. It encodes CASSGRTGAPNQPQHF.

The chain uses TRBV7-2 and TRBJ2-5; D is possibly TRBD2 (5 bases). Per the germline V gene, CDR1 is SGHTA and CDR2 is FQGNSA. V was pared by 5 bases and J by 5 bases, with 18 bases between. The CDR3 spans 15 residues. CDR3 sequence reads: CASSPTKGALETQYF. CDR3 bases: TGTGCCAGCAGCCCGACTAAGGGCGCATTGGAGACCCAGTACTTC.

V usage is TRBV27 and J usage is TRBJ2-2; D is possibly TRBD2 (5 bases). The V and J ends lost 4 bases and 5 bases respectively, with 11 bases between them. The germline CDR1 and CDR2 sequences are MNHEY and SMNVEV (reference sequence). CDR3 size: 14 residues. Written as DNA, the CDR3 is TGTGCCAGCAGTTGGGGAGCATTGACCGGGGAGCTGTTTTTT. Amino acids: CASSWGALTGELFF.

J is TRBJ2-3 and V is TRBV5-1; the D gene is possibly TRBD1 (5 bases). The CDR3 runs 15 residues. Germline V gene data show CDR1 as SGHRS and CDR2 as YFSETQ. V was trimmed by 0 bases and J by 2 bases, leaving 10 bases between them. CDR3 residues: CASSLEGRITDTQYF. CDR3 DNA sequence: TGCGCCAGCAGCTTGGAGGGGCGCATCACAGATACGCAGTATTTT.

The chain couples TRBV5-6 to TRBJ2-1, with 7 bases lining up with TRBD2. The V segment lost 3 bases and the J segment 7 bases; nucleotides outside the gene matches: 10. The germline V gene has CDR1 SGHDT and CDR2 YYEEEE. The CDR3 contains 15 residues. The CDR3: CASSSFPLAANEQFF. CDR3 coding DNA: TGTGCCAGCAGCTCTTTCCCGCTAGCGGCAAATGAGCAGTTCTTC.

J is TRBJ2-7 and V is TRBV5-1; TRBD2 matches 8 bases. The CDR3 has 15 residues. Germline lookup yields CDR1 SGHRS and CDR2 YFSETQ. V was pared by 5 bases and J by 2 bases, with 9 bases of the junction left unmatched. CDR3: CASSLERERTYEQYF. DNA of the CDR3: TGCGCCAGCAGTCTAGAGCGGGAGCGAACCTACGAGCAGTACTTC.

The rearrangement links TRBV19 to TRBJ1-6; D is unclear. Trimming pared 1 base from V and 9 bases from J, leaving 13 bases between. CDR1 and CDR2 (germline): LNHDA, SQIVND (reference sequence). The CDR3 is 15 residues long. The CDR3 DNA reads TGTGCCAGTAGTATAGTTCTGGGAGGATTTTCACCCCTCCACTTT. This gives the protein CASSIVLGGFSPLHF.

The chain combines TRBV4-2 with TRBJ2-7; 12 bases align to TRBD2. With V trimmed by 4 bases and J by 2 bases, 3 bases remained unmatched. Germline CDR1 is LGHNA and CDR2 is YNFKEQ. The CDR3 extends over 15 amino acids. The CDR3, as DNA: TGTGCCAGCAGCCTTTGGACTAGCGGGACCTACGAGCAGTACTTC. Protein product: CASSLWTSGTYEQYF.